Given below is one T cell receptor beta chain in context. The CDR3 totals 16 residues. Germline lookup yields CDR1 MNHEY and CDR2 SMNVEV (reference sequence). V was pared by 4 bases and J by 2 bases, with 9 bases of the junction left unmatched. The sample is drawn from a study of T cell responses to AZD1222 COVID-19 vaccine. Only in-frame clones appear in the TCRdb table, and some are missing; sequencing was by immunoSEQ multiplex PCR. This repertoire shows more than 85,000 clones, roughly 89% found once; its top ten account for more than 40%. Specimen: peripheral blood, collected 28 days after the second AZD1222 dose. The chain joins TRBV27 to TRBJ2-7; 9 bases align to TRBD2. This receptor was taken from an adult who received the AZD1222 COVID-19 vaccine. As DNA, the CDR3 is TGTGCCAGCAGTTCACCGGGACTAGCACCAACCTACGAGCAGTACTTC. It yields the protein CASSSPGLAPTYEQYF.